This T cell receptor beta chain was recovered during a study of Graves' ophthalmopathy and Graves' hyperthyroidism. Study in general: By definition, stable hyperthyroidism involved no ophthalmopathy within 18 months of follow-up.

Findings of the study overall: Ophthalmopathy and stable hyperthyroidism were discriminated by a 13-signature model, with over 85% sensitivity and approximately 78% specificity. Most thyroid clonotypes with frequency above 0.001 were detected in blood too.

Researchers took RNA transcripts and amplified TCR beta CDR3 regions from them. Scientists carried out first-round RT-PCR using HTBI primers and then a second-round multiplex PCR. TCRdb re-analysed the multiplex PCR reads in MiXCR, keeping a single row per CDR3 protein. Of around 1.1 million distinct CDR3 sequences listed, less than 45% are singletons. In regard to this clonotype: Antigen: not known.

The germline V gene has CDR1 ENHRY and CDR2 SYGVKD. The germline V and J ends were trimmed by 6 bases and 3 bases, with 15 bases remaining between them. The CDR3 loop spans 14 amino acids. Orbital computed tomography, thyroid ultrasound, TRAb, serum thyroxine and clinical symptoms formed the basis of diagnosis. Sequences were obtained from peripheral blood or thyroid tissue (not recorded which). The chain joins TRBV10-3 to TRBJ2-7; the D gene could be TRBD1 or TRBD2 (7 bases each). The sequence derives from an adult man with Graves' hyperthyroidism. Here the CDR3 DNA reads TGTGCCATCAGGGGAGGGGGCGGAATCTACGAGCAGTACTTC. Its protein product is CAIRGGGGIYEQYF.